This T cell receptor (beta chain) was found in a study of T cells in Graves' hyperthyroidism and ophthalmopathy. This clonotype turned up a few times. RNA transcripts yielded amplified TCR beta CDR3 regions. First-round RT-PCR of the TCR CDR3 relied on the HTBI primer set. Each CDR3 protein is one row after TCRdb ran MiXCR on the multiplex PCR reads. The table shows about 680,000 distinct CDR3 sequences, with about 35% occurring only once. This TCR was recovered from a woman in her thirties or forties with Graves' hyperthyroidism. Material: blood.

The CDR3 DNA follows: TGTGCCAGCAGCTCCACCCGCCGAGGGAAATATAGCAATCAGCCCCAGCATTTT. Residues: CASSSTRRGKYSNQPQHF. The V and J genes are TRBV2 and TRBJ1-5; D not certain. This CDR3 is 18 amino acids long. V was trimmed by 6 bases and J by 0 bases, leaving 21 bases between them. Germline V gene data show CDR1 as SNHLY and CDR2 as FYNNEI.